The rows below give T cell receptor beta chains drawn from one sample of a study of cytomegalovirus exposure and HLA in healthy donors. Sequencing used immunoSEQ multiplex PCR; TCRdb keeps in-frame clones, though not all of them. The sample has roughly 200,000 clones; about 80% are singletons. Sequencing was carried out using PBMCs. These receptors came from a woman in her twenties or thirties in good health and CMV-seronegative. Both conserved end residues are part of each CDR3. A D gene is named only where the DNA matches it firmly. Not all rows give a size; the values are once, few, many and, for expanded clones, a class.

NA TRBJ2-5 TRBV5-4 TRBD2 CASSLDQAGSYGETQYF TGTGCCAGCAGCTTGGACCAAGCGGGGTCCTACGGAGAGACCCAGTACTTC
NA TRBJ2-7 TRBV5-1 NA CASSLARSYEQYF TGCGCCAGCAGCTTGGCCAGAAGCTACGAGCAGTACTTC
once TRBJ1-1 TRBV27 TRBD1 CASSSTGGNTEAFF TGTGCCAGCAGTTCGACAGGGGGAAACACTGAAGCTTTCTTT
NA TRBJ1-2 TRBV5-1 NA CASSSERGGDYGYTF TGCGCCAGCAGCTCCGAAAGGGGGGGCGACTATGGCTACACCTTC
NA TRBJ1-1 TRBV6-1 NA CASSGGQGLAEAFF TGTGCCAGCAGTGGAGGGCAGGGGCTCGCTGAAGCTTTCTTT
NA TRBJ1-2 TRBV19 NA CASSQAAGPYGYTF TGTGCCAGTAGCCAAGCGGCAGGCCCCTATGGCTACACCTTC
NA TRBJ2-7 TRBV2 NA CASSLADFYEQYF TGTGCCAGCAGTTTAGCGGACTTCTACGAGCAGTACTTC
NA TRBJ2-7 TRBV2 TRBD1 CATSGTGSRGRPYEQYF TGTGCCACCTCCGGGACAGGGAGTCGCGGGAGACCCTACGAGCAGTACTTC
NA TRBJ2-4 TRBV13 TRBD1 CASSLGDRLGNIQYF TGTGCCAGCAGCTTAGGGGACAGGCTCGGAAACATTCAGTACTTC
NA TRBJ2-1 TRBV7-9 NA CASSPRSLQGYGEQFF TGTGCCAGCAGCCCTCGGTCGCTACAGGGATATGGTGAGCAGTTCTTC
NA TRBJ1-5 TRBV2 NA CASRETAYSNQPQHF TGTGCCAGCAGAGAGACAGCTTATAGCAATCAGCCCCAGCATTTT
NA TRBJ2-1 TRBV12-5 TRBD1 CASGYGQGATEQFF TGTGCTAGTGGTTATGGACAGGGGGCGACTGAGCAGTTCTTC
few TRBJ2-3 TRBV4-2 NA CASSPGTDADTQYF TGTGCCAGCAGCCCCGGGACTGATGCAGATACGCAGTATTTT
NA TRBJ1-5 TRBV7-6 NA CASSVGGSNQPQHF TGTGCCAGCAGTGTTGGGGGGAGCAATCAGCCCCAGCATTTT
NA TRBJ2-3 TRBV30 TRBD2 CAWSPGEGTQYF TGTGCCTGGAGTCCGGGGGAGGGTACGCAGTATTTT
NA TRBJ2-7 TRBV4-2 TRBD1 CASSPSGTGFYEQYF TGTGCCAGCAGCCCATCCGGGACAGGGTTCTACGAGCAGTACTTC
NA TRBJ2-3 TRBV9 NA CASSLLQGSTDTQYF TGTGCCAGCAGCCTCCTTCAGGGCAGCACAGATACGCAGTATTTT
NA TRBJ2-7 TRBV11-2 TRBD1 CASSLGTGGFEQYF TGTGCCAGCAGCTTAGGGACAGGGGGTTTCGAGCAGTACTTC
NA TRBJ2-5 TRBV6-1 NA CASTQGGWETQYF TGTGCCAGCACCCAGGGAGGATGGGAGACCCAGTACTTC
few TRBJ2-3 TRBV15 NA CATSGDSPSFQTQYF TGTGCCACCAGCGGGGACTCGCCGTCGTTTCAGACGCAGTATTTT
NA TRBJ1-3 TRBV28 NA CASSSFTGAGNTIYF TGTGCCAGCAGTTCATTTACGGGGGCTGGAAACACCATATATTTT
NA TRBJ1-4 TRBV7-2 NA CASSLTGTTNEKLFF TGTGCCAGCAGCTTAACAGGAACAACTAATGAAAAACTGTTTTTT
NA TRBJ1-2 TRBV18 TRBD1 CASSLIGQDGYGYTF TGTGCCAGCTCACTTATAGGACAGGACGGCTATGGCTACACCTTC
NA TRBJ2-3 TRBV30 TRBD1 CAEMDRENTDTQYF TGTGCCGAGATGGACAGGGAAAACACAGATACGCAGTATTTT
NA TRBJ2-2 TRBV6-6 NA CAQGKASTGELFF TGTGCCCAGGGGAAAGCAAGCACCGGGGAGCTGTTTTTT
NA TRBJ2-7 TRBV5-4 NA CAGGSSYEQYF TGTGCTGGGGGGTCCTCCTACGAGCAGTACTTC
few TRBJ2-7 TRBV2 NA CASSEAGVVYEQYF TGTGCCAGCAGTGAAGCGGGAGTCGTTTACGAGCAGTACTTC
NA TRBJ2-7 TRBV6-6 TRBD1 CASRDRHQTYEQYF TGTGCCAGCAGGGACAGGCATCAAACCTACGAGCAGTACTTC
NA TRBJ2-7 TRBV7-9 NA CASSLATGPRRGEQYF TGTGCCAGCAGCTTAGCCACCGGGCCCAGAAGGGGCGAGCAGTACTTC
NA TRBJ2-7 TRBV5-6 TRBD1 CASSRLDRVGYEQYF TGTGCCAGCAGCCGCCTCGACAGGGTAGGCTACGAGCAGTACTTC
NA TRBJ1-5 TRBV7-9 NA CSSGPDGGRVNQPQHF TGTTCCAGCGGGCCGGACGGTGGCAGGGTCAATCAGCCCCAGCATTTT
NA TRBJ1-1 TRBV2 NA CASSEGRPEAFF TGTGCCAGCAGTGAGGGCAGACCTGAAGCTTTCTTT
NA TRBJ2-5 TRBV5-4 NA CASSHTGGEETQYF TGTGCCAGCAGCCACACAGGGGGGGAAGAGACCCAGTACTTC
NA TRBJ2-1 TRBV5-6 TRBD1 CASSLGWTGAGEQFF TGTGCCAGCAGCTTGGGATGGACAGGGGCAGGTGAGCAGTTCTTC
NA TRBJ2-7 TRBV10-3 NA CAISESPGPSSYEQYF TGTGCCATCAGTGAATCCCCAGGGCCTAGCTCCTACGAGCAGTACTTC
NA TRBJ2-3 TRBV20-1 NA CSARDRGAF TGCAGTGCTAGGGATCGAGGCGCTTTT
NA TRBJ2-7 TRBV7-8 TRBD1 CASSSGGQASEQYF TGTGCCAGCAGCTCAGGGGGACAGGCCAGCGAGCAGTACTTC
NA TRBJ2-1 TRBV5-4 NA CASSDLLGGYNEQFF TGTGCCAGCAGCGACCTCTTAGGCGGGTACAATGAGCAGTTCTTC
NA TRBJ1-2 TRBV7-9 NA CSSSFLMGGGNNYGYTF TGTTCCAGCAGCTTCCTCATGGGGGGGGGTAATAACTATGGCTACACCTTC
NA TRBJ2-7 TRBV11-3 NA CASSLGGRGYEQYF TGTGCCAGCAGCTTAGGTGGCAGGGGTTACGAGCAGTACTTC
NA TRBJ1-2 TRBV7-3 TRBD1 CASSLGTGGGYTF TGTGCCAGCAGCCTAGGGACAGGGGGTGGCTACACCTTC
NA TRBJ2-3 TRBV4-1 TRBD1 CASSRSGQPSLSTDTQYF TGCGCCAGCAGCCGGTCGGGACAGCCCTCACTTAGCACAGATACGCAGTATTTT
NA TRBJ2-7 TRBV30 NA CAWRPPPGRLSYEQYF TGTGCCTGGAGGCCTCCTCCGGGGAGACTCTCCTACGAGCAGTACTTC
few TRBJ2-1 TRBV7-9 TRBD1 CASSLTGTGLVHEQFF TGTGCCAGCAGCTTGACCGGGACAGGGTTAGTGCATGAGCAGTTCTTC
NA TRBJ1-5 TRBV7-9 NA CASSRQFNQPQHF TGTGCCAGCAGCCGACAGTTCAATCAGCCCCAGCATTTT